This TCR beta chain was recovered during a study of CD8+CD57+ T cells in acquired aplastic anemia (dated by TCRdb to the late 2010s). Background on the whole study: DNA extracted from sorted CD4+ and CD8+ cells had a mean of approximately 3.5 ug, with a range of roughly 0.19 to 27.4 ug. CD8+CD57+ expansion was defined as frequency above the mean frequency observed in healthy subjects. Overall study results and their limits: Between patients and healthy controls, no significant difference in CD8+ Simpson's diversity was found (P=0.060). Although under 35 CD8+ CDR3 sequences were shared by patients and controls, these sequences appeared highly expressed in patients and within the immunodominant clones of patients.

Regarding this clonotype: The antigen this receptor binds is unknown. Qualities for individual bases were not recorded, and no much larger clone is one base off.

Inclusive of the bounding cysteine and phenylalanine, the CDR3 is 14 residues long. The retained sequence is limited to the CDR3, 42 bases, with the frame set at the first base. The V end gives up 4 bases and the J end 7 bases, leaving 9 bases in the junction not matched to a gene. CDR1 and CDR2 are drawn from the germline V gene (reference sequence): DFQATT, SNEGSKA. Expansion of CD8+CD57+ cells had been shown by flow cytometry in the patients chosen for sequencing. Every patient had severe acquired aplastic anemia, diagnosed using the International Study of Aplastic Anemia and Agranulocytosis and Camitta criteria. Patients had received no therapy at the time of blood sampling. The study deep-sequenced TCR repertoires of sorted CD4+ and CD8+ blood T cells from severe aplastic anemia patients and healthy subjects. In the USA, patient enrollment took place under clinicaltrials.gov protocols 00001620, 01623167, 00001397, 00071045, 00081523 and 00961064. Ficoll-Paque density gradient centrifugation was used to isolate peripheral blood mononuclear cells. Before DNA extraction, CD4+ and CD8+ T cells were sorted with FACS or magnetic beads.

Genomic DNA was used as template for profiling of TCR beta VDJ combinations and CDR3 sequences. An Illumina HiSeq 2000 was the platform used for TCR repertoire sequencing. The published analysis was carried out like this. Repertoires were assessed using TRBV/TRBJ rearrangement plots, CDR3 size and DJ length profiles, and Simpson's diversity index. The immunodominant clone was defined as the most abundant DNA sequence in deep sequencing data. CDR3 amino acid sequences were screened for sharing across subjects and were compared with published repertoires and the VDJdb database. In TCRdb, the public reads were trimmed at Q25 with fastp and aligned with MiXCR, with productive beta chains retained. Identical CDR3 proteins give one entry, which carries the most common genes and DNA. The V and J calls were determined by TCRdb, not by the authors. The sample table records more than 70,000 distinct CDR3 sequences; under 80% of these occur just once. The ten top clones hold about four fifths of the sample.

The rearranged segments are TRBV20-1 and TRBJ2-7, with TRBD1 matching 11 junction bases. The sample consisted of sorted CD4+, CD8+, or CD8+CD57+ T cells (not recorded which) from PBMCs. This receptor was taken from a human donor with aplastic anemia. CDR3 region: CSAIGQGAFQEQYF. The base sequence is TGCAGTGCTATAGGACAGGGGGCATTTCAGGAGCAGTACTTC.